This T cell receptor (beta chain) is drawn from a study of cytomegalovirus exposure and HLA in healthy donors. The germline V and J ends were trimmed by 0 bases and 3 bases, with 16 bases remaining between them. CDR1 is SGDLS, CDR2 YYNGEE, per germline. This CDR3 region has 16 residues. This clone turned up a few times. Its antigen is unidentified. Overall study findings and caveats: 87-base-pair reads could not separate some V segments, including TRBV6-2 and TRBV6-3. It is likely that the observed cluster of highly shared sequence variants was a sequencing artifact.

PCR was performed using 60 Vbeta and 13 Jbeta primers. Measured with immunoSEQ multiplex PCR; TCRdb has only the in-frame clones, and not every one. This table has about 200,000 clones, more than 9.5% appearing once. The sample consisted of PBMCs. The receptor was isolated from a man between 50 and 59 years old in good health and CMV-seropositive. This sequence joins TRBV9 and TRBJ2-7; possibly TRBD1 for D (5 bases). The CDR3 DNA is TGTGCCAGCAGCGTAGCTCCGCAGGGTATCGTCTACGAGCAGTACTTC. This sequence encodes CASSVAPQGIVYEQYF.